This paragraph covers one T cell receptor beta chain sequence. As yet, its antigen is unknown. Profiled with immunoSEQ multiplex PCR; TCRdb holds only in-frame clones, not every one. The data contain 70,000 or so clones, approximately 80% of them singletons. This sample is drawn from a study of early stage breast cancer tumors. Study background: ER+/PR+/HER2- status applied to about 75% of the 16 invasive breast tumors. Samples were sequenced at around 10-fold average coverage. Study results and limitations: Tumor and normal breast were distinguished via blood comparison in about 90% of the 16 patients. Compared with adjacent normal breast tissue, tumors showed 2 to 2.5-fold greater T cell density and higher clonality.

Trimming shortened V by 6 bases and J by 2 bases, and 7 bases separated the two germline ends. Germline V gives CDR1 MRHNA, CDR2 SNTAGT. The CDR3 is 12 amino acids. The source is a person aged 35-49 years with breast cancer. The sequencing input was blood. The chain joins TRBV6-4 to TRBJ1-1, with D unresolved. CDR3 region: CASRYQNTEAFF. CDR3 nucleotides: TGTGCCAGCAGGTATCAAAACACTGAAGCTTTCTTT.